This T cell receptor beta chain appears in the sequencing data of a study of T cells in Graves' hyperthyroidism and ophthalmopathy. There are a few counts of this clonotype. Germline CDR1 and CDR2: SEHNR and FQNEAQ (reference sequence). There are 15 residues in the CDR3. The V end was cut by 5 bases, the J end by 11 bases, with 24 bases between. Out of 10 ml of fresh peripheral blood came the PBMCs. TCR beta CDR3 regions were amplified from RNA. First-round RT-PCR targeting the TCR CDR3 was performed with the HTBI primer set. TCRdb redid the calling of the multiplex PCR reads with MiXCR, one entry per CDR3 protein. Counted here are hundreds of thousands of distinct CDR3 sequences, 14% occurring once; the ten biggest clones make up around 9.6%.

The sequencing input was blood. This chain links TRBV7-9 with TRBJ2-5, with no clear D. This receptor was identified in a woman between 18 and 29 years old with Graves' hyperthyroidism. CDR3 sequence reads: CASSPRSEGVWGQYF. In nucleotides, the CDR3 is TGTGCCAGCAGCCCCAGATCTGAAGGTGTTTGGGGACAGTACTTC.